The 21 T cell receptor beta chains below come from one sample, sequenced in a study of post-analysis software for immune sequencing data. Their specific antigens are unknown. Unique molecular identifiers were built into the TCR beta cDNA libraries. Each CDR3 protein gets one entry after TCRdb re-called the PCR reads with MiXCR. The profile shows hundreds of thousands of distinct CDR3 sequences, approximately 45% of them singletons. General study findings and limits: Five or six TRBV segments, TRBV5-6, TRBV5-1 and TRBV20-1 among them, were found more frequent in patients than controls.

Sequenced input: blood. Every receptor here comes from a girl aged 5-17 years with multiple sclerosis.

The CDR3 sequence: CSALRTAPNLEKLFF. DNA for the CDR3: TGCAGTGCTCTTCGGACAGCCCCCAATCTTGAAAAACTGTTTTTT. The chain uses TRBV20-1 and TRBJ1-4; D is possibly TRBD1 (6 bases). Germline CDR1 and CDR2: DFQATT and SNEGSKA (reference sequence). This CDR3 contains 15 residues. Trimming stripped 5 bases from V and 7 bases from J, with 20 bases between.

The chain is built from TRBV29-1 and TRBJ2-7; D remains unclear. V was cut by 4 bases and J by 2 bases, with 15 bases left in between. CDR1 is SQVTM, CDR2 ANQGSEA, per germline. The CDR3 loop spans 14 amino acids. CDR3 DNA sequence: TGCAGCGTTGTCGGTTTCAGTGGGGCCTACGAGCAGTACTTC. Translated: CSVVGFSGAYEQYF.

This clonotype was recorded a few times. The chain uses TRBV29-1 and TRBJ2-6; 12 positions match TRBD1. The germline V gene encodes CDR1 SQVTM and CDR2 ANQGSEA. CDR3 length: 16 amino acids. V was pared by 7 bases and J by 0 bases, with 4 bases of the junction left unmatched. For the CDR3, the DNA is TGCAGCGCGGGACAGGGGGCTGTCTCTGGGGCCAACGTCCTGACTTTC. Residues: CSAGQGAVSGANVLTF.

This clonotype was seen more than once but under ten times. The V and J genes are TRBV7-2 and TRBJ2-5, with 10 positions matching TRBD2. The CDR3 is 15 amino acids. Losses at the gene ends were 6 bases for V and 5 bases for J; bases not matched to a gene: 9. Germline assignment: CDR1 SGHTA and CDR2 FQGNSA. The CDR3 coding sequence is TGTGCCAGCAGTATGGCTAGCGGGAGCCTGGAGACCCAGTACTTC. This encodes CASSMASGSLETQYF.

The CDR3 DNA follows: TGCAGCGTTGATGAAGCTTTCTTT. Translating it yields CSVDEAFF. The V gene is TRBV29-1, the J gene TRBJ1-1; D uncertain. V was cut by 3 bases and J by 7 bases, with 0 bases left in between. Germline CDR1 SQVTM, CDR2 ANQGSEA. The CDR3 has 8 residues.

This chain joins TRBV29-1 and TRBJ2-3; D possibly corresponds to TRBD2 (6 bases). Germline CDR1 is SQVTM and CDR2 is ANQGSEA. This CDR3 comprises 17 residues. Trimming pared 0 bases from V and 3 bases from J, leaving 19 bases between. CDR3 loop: CSVEDPPLSGDTDTQYF. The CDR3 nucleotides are TGCAGCGTTGAAGACCCCCCTCTCTCGGGAGATACAGATACGCAGTATTTT.

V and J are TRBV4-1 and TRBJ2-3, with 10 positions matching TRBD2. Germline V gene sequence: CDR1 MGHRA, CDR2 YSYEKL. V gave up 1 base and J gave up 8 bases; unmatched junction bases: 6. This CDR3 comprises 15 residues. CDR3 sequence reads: CASSQVRPSGSTQYF. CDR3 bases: TGCGCCAGCAGCCAAGTTAGGCCTAGCGGGAGTACGCAGTATTTT.

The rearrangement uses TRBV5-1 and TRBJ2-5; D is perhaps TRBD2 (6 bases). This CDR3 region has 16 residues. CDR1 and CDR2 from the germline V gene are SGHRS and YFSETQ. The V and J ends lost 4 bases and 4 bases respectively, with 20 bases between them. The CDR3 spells CASSPDLDAGTETQYF. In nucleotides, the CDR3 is TGCGCCAGCAGCCCCGACTTGGACGCGGGGACAGAGACCCAGTACTTC. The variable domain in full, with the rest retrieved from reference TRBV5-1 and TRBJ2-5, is KAGVTQTPRYLIKTRGQQVTLSCSPISGHRSVSWYQQTPGQGLQFLFEYFSETQRNKGNFPGRFSGRQFSNSRSEMNVSTLELGDSALYLCASSPDLDAGTETQYFGPGTRLLVL.

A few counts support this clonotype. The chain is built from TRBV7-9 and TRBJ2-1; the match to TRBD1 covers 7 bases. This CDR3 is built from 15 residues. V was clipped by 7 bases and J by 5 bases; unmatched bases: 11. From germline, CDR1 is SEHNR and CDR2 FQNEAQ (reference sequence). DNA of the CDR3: TGTGCCAGCACCCCACCGGGACAGATCCACAATGAGCAGTTCTTC. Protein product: CASTPPGQIHNEQFF.

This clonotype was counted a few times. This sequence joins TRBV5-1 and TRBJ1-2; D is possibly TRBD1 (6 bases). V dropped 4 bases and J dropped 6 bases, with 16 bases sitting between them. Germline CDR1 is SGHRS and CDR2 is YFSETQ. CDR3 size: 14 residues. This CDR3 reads CASSGMAQGHGYTF. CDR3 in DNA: TGCGCCAGCAGCGGAATGGCTCAGGGGCATGGCTACACCTTC.

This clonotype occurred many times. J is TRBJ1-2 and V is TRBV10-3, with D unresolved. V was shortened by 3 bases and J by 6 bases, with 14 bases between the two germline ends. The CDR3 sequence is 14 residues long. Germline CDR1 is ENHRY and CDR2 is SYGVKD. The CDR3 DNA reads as TGTGCCATCAGTGAAGTGACACACGAAGATGGCTACACCTTC. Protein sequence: CAISEVTHEDGYTF.

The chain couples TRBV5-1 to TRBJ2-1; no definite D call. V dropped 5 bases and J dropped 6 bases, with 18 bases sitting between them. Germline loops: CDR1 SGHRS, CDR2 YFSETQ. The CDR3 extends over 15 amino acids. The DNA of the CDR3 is TGCGCCAGCAGTGACACCCCTGCTGGGTCCAATGAGCAGTTCTTC. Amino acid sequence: CASSDTPAGSNEQFF. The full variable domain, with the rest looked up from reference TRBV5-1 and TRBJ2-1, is KAGVTQTPRYLIKTRGQQVTLSCSPISGHRSVSWYQQTPGQGLQFLFEYFSETQRNKGNFPGRFSGRQFSNSRSEMNVSTLELGDSALYLCASSDTPAGSNEQFFGPGTRLTVL.

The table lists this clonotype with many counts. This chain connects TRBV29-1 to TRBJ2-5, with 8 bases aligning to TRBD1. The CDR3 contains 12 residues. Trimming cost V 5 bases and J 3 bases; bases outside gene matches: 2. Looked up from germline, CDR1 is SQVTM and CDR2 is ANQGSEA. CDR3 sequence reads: CSVTGGEETQYF. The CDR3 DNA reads TGCAGCGTTACAGGGGGAGAAGAGACCCAGTACTTC. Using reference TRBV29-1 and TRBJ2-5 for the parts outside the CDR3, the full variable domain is SAVISQKPSRDICQRGTSLTIQCQVDSQVTMMFWYRQQPGQSLTLIATANQGSEATYESGFVIDKFPISRPNLTFSTLTVSNMSPEDSSIYLCSVTGGEETQYFGPGTRLLVL.

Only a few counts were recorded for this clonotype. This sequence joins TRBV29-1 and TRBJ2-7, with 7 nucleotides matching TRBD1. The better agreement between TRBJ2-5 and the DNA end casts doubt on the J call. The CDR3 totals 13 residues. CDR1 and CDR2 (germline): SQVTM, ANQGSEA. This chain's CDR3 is CSVTGVPRETQYF. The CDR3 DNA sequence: TGCAGCGTCACAGGGGTTCCTCGAGAGACCCAGTACTTC.

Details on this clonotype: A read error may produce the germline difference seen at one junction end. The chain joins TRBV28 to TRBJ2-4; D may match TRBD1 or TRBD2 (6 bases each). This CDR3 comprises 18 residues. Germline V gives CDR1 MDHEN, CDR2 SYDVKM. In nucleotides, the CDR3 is TGTGCCAGCAGTTTCGGTTGGAAGGGGGGAGCACCCAAAAACACTCAGTACTTC. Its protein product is CASSFGWKGGAPKNTQYF.

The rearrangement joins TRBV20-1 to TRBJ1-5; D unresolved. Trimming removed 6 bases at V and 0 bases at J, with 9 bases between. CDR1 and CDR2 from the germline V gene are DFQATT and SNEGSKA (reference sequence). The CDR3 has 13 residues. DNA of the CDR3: TGCAGTGCCTTTAGGGATAGCAATCAGCCCCAGCATTTT. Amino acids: CSAFRDSNQPQHF.

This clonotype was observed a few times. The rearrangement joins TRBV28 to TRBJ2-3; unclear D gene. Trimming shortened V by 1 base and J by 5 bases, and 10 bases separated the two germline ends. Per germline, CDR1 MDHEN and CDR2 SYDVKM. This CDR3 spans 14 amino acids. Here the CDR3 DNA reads TGTGCCAGCAGTTTATTGGTCCCCCGAGATACGCAGTATTTT. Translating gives CASSLLVPRDTQYF.

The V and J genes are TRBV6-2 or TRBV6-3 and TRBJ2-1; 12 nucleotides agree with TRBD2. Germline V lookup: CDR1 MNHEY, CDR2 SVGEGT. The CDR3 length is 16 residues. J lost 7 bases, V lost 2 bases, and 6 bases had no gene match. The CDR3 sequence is CASSYPLAGGGNEQFF. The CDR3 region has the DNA TGTGCCAGCAGTTACCCACTAGCGGGAGGAGGAAATGAGCAGTTCTTC.

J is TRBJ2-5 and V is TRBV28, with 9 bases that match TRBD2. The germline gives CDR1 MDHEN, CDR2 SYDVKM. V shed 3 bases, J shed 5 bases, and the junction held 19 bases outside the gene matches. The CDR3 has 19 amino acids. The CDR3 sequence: CASSFRLHRRGRARETQYF. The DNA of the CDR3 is TGTGCCAGCAGTTTTCGCCTTCACCGTCGCGGGAGGGCCAGGGAGACCCAGTACTTC.

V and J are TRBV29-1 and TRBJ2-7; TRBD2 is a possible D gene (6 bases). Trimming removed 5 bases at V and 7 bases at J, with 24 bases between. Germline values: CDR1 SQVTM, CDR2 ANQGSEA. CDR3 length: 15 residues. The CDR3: CSVSRGLNIKGEQYF. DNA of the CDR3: TGCAGCGTTTCGAGGGGACTCAATATAAAGGGGGAGCAGTACTTC.

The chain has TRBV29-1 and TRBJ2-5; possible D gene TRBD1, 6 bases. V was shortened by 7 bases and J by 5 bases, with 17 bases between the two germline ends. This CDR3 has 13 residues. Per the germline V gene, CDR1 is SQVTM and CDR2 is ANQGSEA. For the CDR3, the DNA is TGCAGCGGCCGGGACCCAAGGGGGGAGACCCAGTACTTC. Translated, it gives CSGRDPRGETQYF.